The TCR beta chain described here comes from a study of blood T cell repertoires in COVID-19. Background on the study: Sources were T cells, B-cell-depleted T cells, or PBMCs; the material itself was cDNA or gDNA.

The trim removed 6 bases at V and 1 base at J, leaving 4 bases unmatched. The CDR3 extends over 14 amino acids. The V gene's germline CDR1 is PRHDT and CDR2 FYEKMQ (reference sequence). TCRdb's copy holds only in-frame clones and misses some; the assay was immunoSEQ multiplex PCR. Here the sample spans some 500,000 clones, roughly nine tenths being singletons. The receptor was isolated from a woman aged 45-60 years with COVID-19, enrolled during active disease. The J gene is TRBJ1-1, the V gene TRBV13, with 8 positions matching TRBD1. The sequenced material came from peripheral blood. As DNA, the CDR3 is TGTGCCAGCAGACCCGGGACAGGGAACACTGAAGCTTTCTTT. Encoded protein: CASRPGTGNTEAFF.